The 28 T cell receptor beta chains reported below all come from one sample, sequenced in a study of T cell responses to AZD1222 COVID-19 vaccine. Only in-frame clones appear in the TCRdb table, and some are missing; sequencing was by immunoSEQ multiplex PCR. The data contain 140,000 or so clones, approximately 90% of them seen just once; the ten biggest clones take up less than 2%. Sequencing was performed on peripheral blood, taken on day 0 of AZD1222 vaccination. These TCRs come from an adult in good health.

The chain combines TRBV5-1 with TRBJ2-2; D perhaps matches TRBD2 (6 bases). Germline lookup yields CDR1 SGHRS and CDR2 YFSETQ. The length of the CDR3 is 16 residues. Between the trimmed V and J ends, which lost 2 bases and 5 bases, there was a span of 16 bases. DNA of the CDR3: TGCGCCAGCAGCTTCGTGGGGACTGCTGGGACCGGGGAGCTGTTTTTT. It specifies CASSFVGTAGTGELFF.

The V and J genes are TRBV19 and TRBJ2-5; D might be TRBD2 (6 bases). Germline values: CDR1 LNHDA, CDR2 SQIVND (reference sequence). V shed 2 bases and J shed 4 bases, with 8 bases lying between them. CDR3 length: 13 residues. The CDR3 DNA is TGTGCCAGTAGTATATCTAGCGCAGAGACCCAGTACTTC. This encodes CASSISSAETQYF.

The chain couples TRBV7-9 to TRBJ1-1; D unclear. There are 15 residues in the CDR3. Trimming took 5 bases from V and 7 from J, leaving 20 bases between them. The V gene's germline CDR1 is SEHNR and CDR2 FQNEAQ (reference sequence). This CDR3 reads CASSPKRRLGDEAFF. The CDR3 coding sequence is TGTGCCAGCAGCCCAAAGAGAAGGCTGGGAGATGAAGCTTTCTTT.

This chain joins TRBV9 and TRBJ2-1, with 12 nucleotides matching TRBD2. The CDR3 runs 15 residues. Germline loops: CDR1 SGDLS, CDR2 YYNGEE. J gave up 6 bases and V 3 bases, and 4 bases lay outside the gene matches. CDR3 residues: CASSETSGGSNEQFF. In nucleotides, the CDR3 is TGTGCCAGCAGCGAGACTAGCGGGGGCAGCAATGAGCAGTTCTTC.

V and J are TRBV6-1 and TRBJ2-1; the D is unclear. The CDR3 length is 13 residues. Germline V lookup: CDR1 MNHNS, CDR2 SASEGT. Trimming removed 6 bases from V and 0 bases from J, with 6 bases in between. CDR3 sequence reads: CASSPNSYNEQFF. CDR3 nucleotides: TGTGCCAGCAGCCCCAACTCCTACAATGAGCAGTTCTTC.

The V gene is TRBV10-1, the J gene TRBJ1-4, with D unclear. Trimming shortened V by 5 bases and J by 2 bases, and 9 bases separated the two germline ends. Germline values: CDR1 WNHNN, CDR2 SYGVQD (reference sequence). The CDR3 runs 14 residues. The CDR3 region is CASSTEGTNEKLFF. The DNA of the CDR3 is TGCGCCAGCAGTACCGAAGGCACTAATGAAAAACTGTTTTTT.

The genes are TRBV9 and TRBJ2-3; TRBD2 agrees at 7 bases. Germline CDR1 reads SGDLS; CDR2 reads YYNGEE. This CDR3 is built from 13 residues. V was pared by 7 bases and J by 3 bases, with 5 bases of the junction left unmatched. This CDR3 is CASARGITDTQYF. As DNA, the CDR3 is TGTGCCAGCGCGCGGGGGATTACAGATACGCAGTATTTT.

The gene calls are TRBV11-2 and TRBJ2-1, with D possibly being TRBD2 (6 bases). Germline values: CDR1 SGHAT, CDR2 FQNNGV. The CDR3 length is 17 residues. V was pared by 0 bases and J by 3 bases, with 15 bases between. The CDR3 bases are TGTGCCAGCAGCTTAGATGTCACACCGGGACTCTACAATGAGCAGTTCTTC. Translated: CASSLDVTPGLYNEQFF. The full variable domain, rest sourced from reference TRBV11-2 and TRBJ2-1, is EAGVAQSPRYKIIEKRQSVAFWCNPISGHATLYWYQQILGQGPKLLIQFQNNGVVDDSQLPKDRFSAERLKGVDSTLKIQPAKLEDSAVYLCASSLDVTPGLYNEQFFGPGTRLTVL.

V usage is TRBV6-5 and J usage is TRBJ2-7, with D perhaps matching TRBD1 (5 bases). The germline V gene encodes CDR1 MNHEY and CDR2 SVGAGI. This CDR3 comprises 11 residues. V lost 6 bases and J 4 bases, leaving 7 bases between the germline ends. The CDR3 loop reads CASRNRYEQYF. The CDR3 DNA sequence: TGTGCCAGCAGGAACAGGTACGAGCAGTACTTC.

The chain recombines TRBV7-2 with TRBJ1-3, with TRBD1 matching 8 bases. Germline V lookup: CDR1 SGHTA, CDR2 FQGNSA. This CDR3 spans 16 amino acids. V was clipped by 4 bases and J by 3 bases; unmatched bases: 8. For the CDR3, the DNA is TGTGCCAGCAGCTCTACCCGACAGGGGATTGGAAACACCATATATTTT. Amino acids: CASSSTRQGIGNTIYF.

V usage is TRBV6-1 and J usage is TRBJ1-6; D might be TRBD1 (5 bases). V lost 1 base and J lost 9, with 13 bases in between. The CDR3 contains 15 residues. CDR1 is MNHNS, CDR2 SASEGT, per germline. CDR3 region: CASSEVRSGSSPLHF. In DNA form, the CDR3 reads TGTGCCAGCAGTGAAGTAAGGTCAGGGAGTTCACCCCTCCACTTT.

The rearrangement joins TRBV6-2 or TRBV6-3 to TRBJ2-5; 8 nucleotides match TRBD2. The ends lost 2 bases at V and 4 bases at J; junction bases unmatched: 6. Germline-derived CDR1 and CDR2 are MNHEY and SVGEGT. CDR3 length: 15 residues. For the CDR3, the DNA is TGTGCCAGCAGTTACGGCGGGGGGCTGAGAGAGACCCAGTACTTC. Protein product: CASSYGGGLRETQYF.

In DNA, the CDR3 is TGTGCCAGCCCCCTCGCGCAGCGCCGCCGTAGGTTCTTC. Translating gives CASPLAQRRRRFF. V and J are TRBV3-1 (or the pseudogene TRBV3-2) and TRBJ2-1; D not certain. The germline CDR1 and CDR2 sequences are LGHDT and YNNKEL (reference sequence). Trimming left V 8 bases short and J 15 bases short, with 23 bases between. This CDR3 comprises 13 residues.

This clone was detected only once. The CDR3 loop reads CASSVGQGAYQPQHF. The CDR3 DNA follows: TGTGCCAGCAGCGTCGGGCAGGGGGCATATCAGCCCCAGCATTTT. V is TRBV9 and J is TRBJ1-5, with 8 positions matching TRBD1. With V trimmed by 2 bases and J by 5 bases, 6 bases remained unmatched. CDR1 and CDR2 (germline): SGDLS, YYNGEE. This CDR3 comprises 15 residues. The full variable domain, with the rest looked up from reference TRBV9 and TRBJ1-5, is DSGVTQTPKHLITATGQRVTLRCSPRSGDLSVYWYQQSLDQGLQFLIQYYNGEERAKGNILERFSAQQFPDLHSELNLSSLELGDSALYFCASSVGQGAYQPQHFGDGTRLSIL.

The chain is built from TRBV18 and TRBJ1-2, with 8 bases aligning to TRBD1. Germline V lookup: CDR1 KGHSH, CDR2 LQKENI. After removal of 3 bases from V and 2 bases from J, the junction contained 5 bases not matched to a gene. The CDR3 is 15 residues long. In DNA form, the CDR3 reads TGTGCCAGCTCACCTATGACAGGGGCAAACTATGGCTACACCTTC. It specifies CASSPMTGANYGYTF.

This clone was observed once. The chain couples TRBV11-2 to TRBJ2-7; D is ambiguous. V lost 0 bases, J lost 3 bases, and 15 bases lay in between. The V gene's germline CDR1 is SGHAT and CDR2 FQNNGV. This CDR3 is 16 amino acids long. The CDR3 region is CASSLDFRVQSYEQYF. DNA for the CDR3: TGTGCCAGCAGCTTAGATTTCCGGGTTCAGAGCTACGAGCAGTACTTC.

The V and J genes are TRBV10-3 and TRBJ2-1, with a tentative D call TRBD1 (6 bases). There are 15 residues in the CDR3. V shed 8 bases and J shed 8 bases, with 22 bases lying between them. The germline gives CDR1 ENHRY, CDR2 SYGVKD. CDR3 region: CAISPQGPGDDEQFF. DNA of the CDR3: TGTGCCATCTCCCCACAGGGTCCCGGTGATGATGAGCAGTTCTTC.

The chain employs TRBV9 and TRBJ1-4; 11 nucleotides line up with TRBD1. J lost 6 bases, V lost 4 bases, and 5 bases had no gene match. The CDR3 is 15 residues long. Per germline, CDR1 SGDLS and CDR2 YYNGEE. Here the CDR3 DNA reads TGTGCCAGCAGCCAAGGACAGGGGGCATATGAAAAACTGTTTTTT. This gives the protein CASSQGQGAYEKLFF.

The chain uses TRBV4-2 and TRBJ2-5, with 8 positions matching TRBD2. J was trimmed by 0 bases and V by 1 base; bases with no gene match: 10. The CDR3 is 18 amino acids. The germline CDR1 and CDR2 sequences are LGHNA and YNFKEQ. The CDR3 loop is CASSQVVGGGPYQETQYF. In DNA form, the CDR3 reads TGTGCCAGCAGCCAAGTGGTCGGGGGGGGTCCGTACCAAGAGACCCAGTACTTC.

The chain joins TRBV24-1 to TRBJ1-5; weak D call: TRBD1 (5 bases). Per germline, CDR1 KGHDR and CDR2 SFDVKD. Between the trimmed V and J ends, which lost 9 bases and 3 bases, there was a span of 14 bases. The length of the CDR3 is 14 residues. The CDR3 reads CATQDRSLNQPQHF. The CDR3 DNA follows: TGTGCCACCCAAGACAGATCCCTCAATCAGCCCCAGCATTTT.

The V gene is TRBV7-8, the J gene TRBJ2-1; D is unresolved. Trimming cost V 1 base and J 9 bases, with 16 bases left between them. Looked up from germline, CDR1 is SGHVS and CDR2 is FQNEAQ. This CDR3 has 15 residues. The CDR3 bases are TGTGCCAGCAGCTTAGGGCTCATACGGTTTCTTGAGCAGTTCTTC. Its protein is CASSLGLIRFLEQFF.

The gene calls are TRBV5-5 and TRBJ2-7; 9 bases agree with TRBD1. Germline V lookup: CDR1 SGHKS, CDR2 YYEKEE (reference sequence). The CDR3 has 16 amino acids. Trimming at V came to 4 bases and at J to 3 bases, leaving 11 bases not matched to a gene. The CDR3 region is CASSAGQGSFYYEQYF. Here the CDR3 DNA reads TGTGCCAGCAGCGCAGGACAGGGGTCATTTTACTACGAGCAGTACTTC.

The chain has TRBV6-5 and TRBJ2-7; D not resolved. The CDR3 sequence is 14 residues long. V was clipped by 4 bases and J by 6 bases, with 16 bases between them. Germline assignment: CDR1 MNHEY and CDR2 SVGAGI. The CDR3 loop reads CASSSMLNPLEQYF. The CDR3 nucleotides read TGTGCCAGCAGTTCGATGCTAAACCCTCTCGAGCAGTACTTC.

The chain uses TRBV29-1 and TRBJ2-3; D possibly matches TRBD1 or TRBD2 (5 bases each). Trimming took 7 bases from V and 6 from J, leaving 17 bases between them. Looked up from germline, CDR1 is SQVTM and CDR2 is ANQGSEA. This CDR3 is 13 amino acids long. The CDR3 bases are TGCAGCGCCGGTGGGGGAGCGAGGGATACGCAGTATTTT. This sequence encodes CSAGGGARDTQYF.

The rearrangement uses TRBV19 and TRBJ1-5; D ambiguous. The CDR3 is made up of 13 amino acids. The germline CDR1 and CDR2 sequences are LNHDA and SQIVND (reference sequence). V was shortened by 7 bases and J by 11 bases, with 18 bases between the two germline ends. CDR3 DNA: TGTGCCAGTACCGAGAGCAGTTCCTGGGCCCAGCATTTT. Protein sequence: CASTESSSWAQHF.

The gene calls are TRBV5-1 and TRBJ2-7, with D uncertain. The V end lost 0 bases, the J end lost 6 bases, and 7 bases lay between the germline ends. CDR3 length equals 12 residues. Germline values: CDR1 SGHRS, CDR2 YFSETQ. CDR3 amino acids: CASSLAQSEQYF. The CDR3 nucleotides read TGCGCCAGCAGCTTGGCCCAGAGCGAGCAGTACTTC.

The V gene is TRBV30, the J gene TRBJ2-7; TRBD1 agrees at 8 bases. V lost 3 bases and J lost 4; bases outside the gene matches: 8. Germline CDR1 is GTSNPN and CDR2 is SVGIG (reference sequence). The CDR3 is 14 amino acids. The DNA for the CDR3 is TGTGCCTGGAGCCGGACAGGGAATGGGTACGAGCAGTACTTC. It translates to CAWSRTGNGYEQYF.

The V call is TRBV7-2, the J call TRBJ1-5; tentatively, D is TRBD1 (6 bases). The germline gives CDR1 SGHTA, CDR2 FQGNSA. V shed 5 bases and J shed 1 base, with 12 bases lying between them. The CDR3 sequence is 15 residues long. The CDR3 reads CASSGGQSSNQPQHF. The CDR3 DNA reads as TGTGCCAGCAGCGGCGGACAGTCAAGCAATCAGCCCCAGCATTTT.